One sample yielded the 20 T cell receptor beta chains listed below, sequenced in a study of blood T cell repertoires in COVID-19. Generated by immunoSEQ multiplex PCR, the TCRdb table keeps only in-frame clones and is missing some. The data contain approximately 200,000 clones, roughly 84% of them singletons. The source material was peripheral blood. All receptors derive from a person aged 70 to 85 with COVID-19, enrolled during active disease.

This clone was seen a handful of times. V usage is TRBV6-5 and J usage is TRBJ2-1, with a possible D match to TRBD2 (6 bases). The germline CDR1 and CDR2 sequences are MNHEY and SVGAGI. V was clipped by 2 bases and J by 7 bases, with 15 bases between them. The CDR3 spans 15 residues. The CDR3: CASSYDSGKGNEQFF. The CDR3 bases are TGTGCCAGCAGTTACGATAGCGGCAAAGGTAATGAGCAGTTCTTC.

CDR3 nucleotide sequence: TGTGCCAGCAGTAGGGACTTTGGGGGGGAGCTGTTTTTT. This translates into CASSRDFGGELFF. The V gene is TRBV6-6, the J gene TRBJ2-2, with a possible D match to TRBD2 (6 bases). V was clipped by 5 bases and J by 8 bases, with 12 bases between them. This CDR3 contains 13 residues. Germline CDR1 reads MNHNY; CDR2 reads SVGAGI (reference sequence).

This clone was seen only once. V and J are TRBV4-2 and TRBJ2-7; 7 nucleotides align to TRBD2. This CDR3 is built from 13 residues. Germline trimming cut 3 bases from V and 6 bases from J; bases unmatched to any gene: 5. The V gene's germline CDR1 is LGHNA and CDR2 YNFKEQ. In DNA form, the CDR3 reads TGTGCCAGCAGCCAGAGGGGAGGGTTCGAGCAGTACTTC. As protein: CASSQRGGFEQYF.

This clone was detected only once. The chain combines TRBV28 with TRBJ2-7; 9 positions match TRBD2. Unmatched junction bases numbered 4, after V lost 2 bases and J lost 2 bases. Looked up from germline, CDR1 is MDHEN and CDR2 is SYDVKM. The length of the CDR3 is 15 residues. For the CDR3, the DNA is TGTGCCAGCAGTTTAATCGGCGGGAGGGCCTACGAGCAGTACTTC. Translation: CASSLIGGRAYEQYF.

This chain joins TRBV5-1 and TRBJ2-5; D perhaps matches TRBD2 (6 bases). V was cut by 1 base and J by 5 bases, with 9 bases left in between. Germline CDR1 SGHRS, CDR2 YFSETQ. The CDR3 extends over 13 amino acids. In DNA, the CDR3 is TGCGCCAGCAGCTTGTGGGGGGACGAGACCCAGTACTTC. Its protein is CASSLWGDETQYF.

This chain uses TRBV4-3 with TRBJ1-3; D is uncertain. Between the trimmed V and J ends, which lost 0 bases and 0 bases, there was a span of 6 bases. The CDR3 loop spans 15 amino acids. Germline CDR1 LGHNA, CDR2 YSLEER. The CDR3 DNA sequence: TGCGCCAGCAGCCAAGAGAGGCACTCTGGAAACACCATATATTTT. Its translation: CASSQERHSGNTIYF.

The chain uses TRBV27 and TRBJ2-5, with 9 positions matching TRBD1. With 5 bases clipped from V and 6 bases from J, the junction kept 7 bases outside the gene matches. This CDR3 is 14 amino acids long. Germline CDR1 MNHEY, CDR2 SMNVEV (reference sequence). CDR3 DNA sequence: TGTGCCAGCAGTATAGGACAGGGGATGAAGACCCAGTACTTC. It codes for CASSIGQGMKTQYF.

The chain has TRBV9 and TRBJ2-7; 7 bases fit TRBD2. This CDR3 region has 15 residues. Trimming took 4 bases from V and 4 from J; bases not matched to a gene: 11. Germline lookup yields CDR1 SGDLS and CDR2 YYNGEE. CDR3 bases: TGTGCCAGCAGCCCCACACCGGGACTAAATTACGAGCAGTACTTC. Encoded protein: CASSPTPGLNYEQYF.

The V gene is TRBV7-9, the J gene TRBJ2-3, with a weak D call TRBD2 (5 bases). Germline V gene sequence: CDR1 SEHNR, CDR2 FQNEAQ (reference sequence). Trimming pared 0 bases from V and 1 base from J, leaving 11 bases between. This CDR3 region has 16 residues. Here the CDR3 DNA reads TGTGCCAGCAGCTTAGCGGTCGGTAGCGGCACAGATACGCAGTATTTT. The encoded protein is CASSLAVGSGTDTQYF.

The V call is TRBV6-4, the J call TRBJ2-6; D not certain. This CDR3 has 16 residues. V was clipped by 4 bases and J by 0 bases, with 10 bases between them. Germline CDR1 reads MRHNA; CDR2 reads SNTAGT. The CDR3 nucleotides are TGTGCCAGCAGTGGCCGGCCGGGCTCTGGGGCCAACGTCCTGACTTTC. This codes for CASSGRPGSGANVLTF.

This clone was seen only a few times. The rearrangement uses TRBV5-6 and TRBJ2-7; D uncertain. The length of the CDR3 is 14 residues. Germline CDR1 reads SGHDT; CDR2 reads YYEEEE. Trimming removed 1 base at V and 7 bases at J, with 15 bases between. The CDR3 here is CASSLTLSGSEQYF. The CDR3 bases are TGTGCCAGCAGCTTGACTTTATCAGGCTCTGAGCAGTACTTC.

This clone appeared a single time. The chain carries TRBV6-1 and TRBJ1-6, with 10 bases lining up with TRBD1. This CDR3 has 16 amino acids. The germline V gene encodes CDR1 MNHNS and CDR2 SASEGT. Trimming cost V 4 bases and J 7 bases; bases outside gene matches: 7. In DNA form, the CDR3 reads TGTGCCAGCAGTGCCCGACCGGGACAGGGGAATTCACCCCTCCACTTT. The encoded protein is CASSARPGQGNSPLHF.

The chain has TRBV19 and TRBJ1-6; possibly TRBD1 for D (5 bases). In germline, CDR1 is LNHDA, CDR2 SQIVND (reference sequence). This CDR3 region has 14 residues. Trimming took off 4 bases at V and 5 bases at J, with 9 bases between the two ends. The CDR3 sequence: CASSTTGNNSPLHF. In DNA, the CDR3 is TGTGCCAGTAGTACTACAGGAAATAATTCACCCCTCCACTTT.

This chain uses TRBV6-5 with TRBJ1-2; 7 bases align to TRBD1. Looked up from germline, CDR1 is MNHEY and CDR2 is SVGAGI. CDR3 length: 11 amino acids. V dropped 10 bases and J dropped 4; count of bases not matched to a gene: 3. The CDR3 coding sequence is TGTGCCACGACAGGGAGCTATGGCTACACCTTC. This translates into CATTGSYGYTF.

CDR3 sequence (DNA): TGTGCCATCAGGACAGTCCCTAGCACAGATACGCAGTATTTT. This encodes CAIRTVPSTDTQYF. V is TRBV2 and J is TRBJ2-3; weak D call: TRBD1 (6 bases). Germline lookup yields CDR1 SNHLY and CDR2 FYNNEI. There are 14 residues in the CDR3. V shed 10 bases and J shed 0 bases, with 14 bases lying between them.

This clone occurred once. This chain links TRBV7-2 with TRBJ2-7; TRBD1 aligns across 9 bases. Per the germline V gene, CDR1 is SGHTA and CDR2 is FQGNSA. This CDR3 is 16 amino acids long. The J segment lost 5 bases and the V segment lost 2 bases, leaving 10 bases of the junction unmatched. The CDR3 DNA reads as TGTGCCAGCAGCTTAAGAAAGGACAGGGGCCCCCACGAGCAGTACTTC. It is translated as CASSLRKDRGPHEQYF. The full variable domain, in which reference TRBV7-2 and TRBJ2-7 provide the parts outside the CDR3, is GAGVSQSPSNKVTEKGKDVELRCDPISGHTALYWYRQSLGQGLEFLIYFQGNSAPDKSGLPSDRFSAERTGGSVSTLTIQRTQQEDSAVYLCASSLRKDRGPHEQYFGPGTRLTVT.

The rearrangement joins TRBV7-2 to TRBJ1-3; TRBD1 matches 8 bases. V dropped 5 bases and J dropped 2; count of bases not matched to a gene: 5. The CDR3 spans 15 residues. Per germline, CDR1 SGHTA and CDR2 FQGNSA. The CDR3 region has the DNA TGTGCCAGCAGCCGCCAGGACAGGGCTGGAAACACCATATATTTT. Protein product: CASSRQDRAGNTIYF. The complete variable domain, with remaining parts taken from reference TRBV7-2 and TRBJ1-3, reads GAGVSQSPSNKVTEKGKDVELRCDPISGHTALYWYRQSLGQGLEFLIYFQGNSAPDKSGLPSDRFSAERTGGSVSTLTIQRTQQEDSAVYLCASSRQDRAGNTIYFGEGSWLTVV.

J is TRBJ2-2 and V is TRBV18; a weak D match, TRBD2 (6 bases). The V end was cut by 3 bases, the J end by 6 bases, with 11 bases between. In germline, CDR1 is KGHSH, CDR2 LQKENI. The CDR3 is made up of 14 amino acids. The CDR3 spells CASSPTSRPGELFF. CDR3 bases: TGTGCCAGCTCACCGACTAGTCGGCCCGGGGAGCTGTTTTTT.

This chain joins TRBV12-3 or TRBV12-4 and TRBJ2-5; TRBD1 might be the D (6 bases). V dropped 11 bases and J dropped 3 bases, with 16 bases sitting between them. The CDR3 sequence is 13 residues long. CDR3 in amino acids: CALVPRTEETQYF. The CDR3 DNA follows: TGTGCCCTAGTGCCGAGGACAGAAGAGACCCAGTACTTC.

The CDR3 reads CASSPTGPGGNQPQHF. The CDR3 region has the DNA TGTGCCAGCTCACCGACAGGCCCAGGGGGCAATCAGCCCCAGCATTTT. This chain uses TRBV18 with TRBJ1-5; tentatively, D is TRBD1 (6 bases). The V gene lost 3 bases and the J gene lost 2 bases, with 14 bases spanning the gap. Germline CDR1 and CDR2: KGHSH and LQKENI. The CDR3 is made up of 16 amino acids.